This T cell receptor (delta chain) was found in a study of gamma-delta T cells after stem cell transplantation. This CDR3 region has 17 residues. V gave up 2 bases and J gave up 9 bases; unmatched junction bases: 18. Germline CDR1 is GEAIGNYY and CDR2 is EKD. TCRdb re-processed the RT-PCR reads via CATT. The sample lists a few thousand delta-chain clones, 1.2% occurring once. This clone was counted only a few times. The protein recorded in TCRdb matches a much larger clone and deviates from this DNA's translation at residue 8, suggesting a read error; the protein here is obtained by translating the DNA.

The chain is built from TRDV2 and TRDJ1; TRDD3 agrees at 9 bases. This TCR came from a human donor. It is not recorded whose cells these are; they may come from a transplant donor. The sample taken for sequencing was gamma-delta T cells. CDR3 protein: CACDIIQTGDTKAELIF. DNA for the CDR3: TGTGCCTGTGACATAATTCAGACGGGGGATACTAAGGCAGAACTCATCTTT.